This T cell receptor beta chain derives from a study of blood T cells in healthy people across ages. Notes on this clonotype: The antigen remains undetermined.

Germline values: CDR1 LGHDT, CDR2 YNNKEL (reference sequence). The V and J ends lost 3 bases and 10 bases, in that order; junction bases with no gene match: 10. This CDR3 spans 16 amino acids. Donation came from healthy Caucasian individuals in Russia who were aged roughly 6 to 95. Study results and limitations: Changes in expanded clonotypes were possibly confounded, as the CMV status of donors was unknown.

Combining a sample-barcoded 5' primer with a J-beta primer mix, a second PCR ran for 7 to 11 cycles. MiXCR, applied by TCRdb to the 5' RACE reads, yields one record per CDR3 protein. The data show almost 800,000 distinct CDR3 sequences, 58% seen once. Sequencing input: blood. The chain combines TRBV3-1 with TRBJ1-6; 9 nucleotides line up with TRBD1. This receptor was identified in a man aged 25 to 40 in good health. The CDR3 loop is CASSHSDRGIRSPLHF. CDR3 sequence (DNA): TGTGCCAGCAGCCACTCTGACAGGGGGATAAGGTCACCCCTCCACTTT.